Listed here is a single TCR beta chain. What antigen it recognizes has not been identified. The record has no base qualities; no much larger clone is one base away. The germline V gene yields MDHEN for CDR1 and SYDVKM for CDR2. V is clipped by 7 bases and J by 4 bases, and the sequence between their germline boundaries is 10 bases long. The CDR3 sequence holds 12 residues, the cysteine and phenylalanine included. Only the CDR3 portion is preserved as DNA: 36 bases, with reading frame beginning at the first base. This sample is drawn from a study of T cell changes during pregnancy in multiple sclerosis (dated by TCRdb to the late 2010s). For context, the study as a whole: The study looked at changes in the T cell repertoire across pregnancy in women with multiple sclerosis.

The method was the immunoSEQ multiplex PCR assay. Imported from immuneACCESS, the table was reduced by TCRdb to in-frame sequences with V and J called. These copies leave out some clones; in studies compared against another copy, an unresolved V gene accounts for under half, and the cause of the remainder is not known. Across this sample there are around 40,000 clones, with 90% seen only once. 0.47% of the sample is taken by the ten largest. The sequence derives from a female donor in good health, enrolled as a control in a pregnancy study. Sequenced here: CD4+ T cells from peripheral blood mononuclear cells, sampled in the first trimester of pregnancy. Recombination linked TRBV28 to TRBJ1-1, with an unclear D gene assignment. The CDR3 amino acid sequence is: CASITALTEAFF. The bases are TGTGCCAGCATCACCGCACTCACTGAAGCTTTCTTT.